Below are 2 T cell receptor beta chains sequenced from a single sample in a study of cytomegalovirus exposure and HLA in healthy donors. The PCR employed 60 Vbeta primers together with 13 Jbeta primers. TCRdb keeps only in-frame clones here, not all; method: immunoSEQ multiplex PCR. Of around 120,000 clones listed, 80% are singletons. The sequenced material came from PBMCs. These receptors were taken from a man in his thirties or forties in good health and CMV-seronegative.

This clone was counted between two and nine times. The rearrangement uses TRBV28 and TRBJ1-6; maybe TRBD1 (6 bases). CDR1 is MDHEN and CDR2 is SYDVKM in the germline V gene. V was trimmed by 2 bases and J by 0 bases, leaving 8 bases between them. The CDR3 contains 16 residues. The CDR3 DNA reads TGTGCCAGCAGTTTACAGGGGAGCTCCTATAATTCACCCCTCCACTTT. Amino acids: CASSLQGSSYNSPLHF.

The chain has TRBV28 and TRBJ2-3; 12 nucleotides line up with TRBD2. The CDR3 is 18 residues long. The trim removed 5 bases at V and 0 bases at J, leaving 9 bases unmatched. CDR1 is MDHEN and CDR2 is SYDVKM in the germline V gene. For the CDR3, the DNA is TGTGCCAGCAGTGGCCTCCTCGGGACTAGCGGGAGCACAGATACGCAGTATTTT. This gives the protein CASSGLLGTSGSTDTQYF.